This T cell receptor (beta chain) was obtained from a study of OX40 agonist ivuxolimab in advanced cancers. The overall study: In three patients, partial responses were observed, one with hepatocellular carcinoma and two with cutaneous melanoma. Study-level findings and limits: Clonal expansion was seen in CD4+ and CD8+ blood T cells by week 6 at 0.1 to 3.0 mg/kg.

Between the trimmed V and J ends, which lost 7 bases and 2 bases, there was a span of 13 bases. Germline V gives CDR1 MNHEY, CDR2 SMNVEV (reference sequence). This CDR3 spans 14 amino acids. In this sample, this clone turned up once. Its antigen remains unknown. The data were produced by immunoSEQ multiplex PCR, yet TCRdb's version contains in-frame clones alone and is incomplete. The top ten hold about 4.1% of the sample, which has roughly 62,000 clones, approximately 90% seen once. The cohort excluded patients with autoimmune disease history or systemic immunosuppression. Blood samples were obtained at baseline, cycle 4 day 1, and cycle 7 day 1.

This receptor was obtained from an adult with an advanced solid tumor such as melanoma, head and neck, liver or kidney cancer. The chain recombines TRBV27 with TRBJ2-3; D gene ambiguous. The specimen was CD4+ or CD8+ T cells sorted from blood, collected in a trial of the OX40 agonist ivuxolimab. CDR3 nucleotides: TGTGCCAGCACAGATCCAGCTTACACAGATACGCAGTATTTT. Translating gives CASTDPAYTDTQYF.